The 24 T cell receptor beta chains reported below all come from one sample, sequenced in a study of blood T cell repertoires in COVID-19. Assay used: immunoSEQ multiplex PCR; TCRdb lists only in-frame clones, some missing. The top ten hold 6.5% of the sample, which has roughly 57,000 clones, about 83% seen once. Source material: peripheral blood. The receptors here all came from a woman in her sixties or seventies with COVID-19, enrolled during active disease.

V and J are TRBV2 and TRBJ2-1; a weak D match, TRBD2 (6 bases). The V gene lost 7 bases and the J gene lost 4 bases, with 17 bases spanning the gap. CDR1 and CDR2 from the germline V gene are SNHLY and FYNNEI. This CDR3 region has 15 residues. CDR3 bases: TGTGCCAGCACTACAGGACTACCTAGTTACAATGAGCAGTTCTTC. This translates into CASTTGLPSYNEQFF.

This rearrangement joins TRBV10-3 to TRBJ2-2, with TRBD1 identical over 7 bases. The germline V gene encodes CDR1 ENHRY and CDR2 SYGVKD. J lost 1 base, V lost 3 bases, and 5 bases had no gene match. The CDR3 has 16 amino acids. The CDR3 DNA reads as TGTGCCATCAGTGACCGACGACAGGGGAACACCGGGGAGCTGTTTTTT. Amino acid sequence: CAISDRRQGNTGELFF.

The chain has TRBV11-2 and TRBJ1-6, with a weak D call TRBD1 (5 bases). CDR3 length: 14 residues. The V gene lost 2 bases and the J gene lost 5 bases, with 7 bases spanning the gap. The V gene's germline CDR1 is SGHAT and CDR2 FQNNGV. The CDR3 DNA reads as TGTGCCAGCAGCTTACAGGGAAATAATTCACCCCTCCACTTT. It codes for CASSLQGNNSPLHF.

The chain carries TRBV30 and TRBJ2-7; D is perhaps TRBD1 (6 bases). Germline lookup yields CDR1 GTSNPN and CDR2 SVGIG (reference sequence). The germline V and J ends were trimmed by 4 bases and 0 bases, with 13 bases remaining between them. The CDR3 is made up of 14 amino acids. CDR3 nucleotide sequence: TGTGCCTGGACTGGGGACAAACACTCCTACGAGCAGTACTTC. Translating gives CAWTGDKHSYEQYF.

This clone has only a few counts. The chain carries TRBV9 and TRBJ1-3; D gene unclear. From germline, CDR1 is SGDLS and CDR2 YYNGEE. The CDR3 runs 16 residues. V lost 0 bases, J lost 4 bases, and 14 bases lay in between. This chain's CDR3 is CASSVDPRISGNTIYF. CDR3 coding DNA: TGTGCCAGCAGCGTAGATCCTAGGATTTCCGGAAACACCATATATTTT.

The chain recombines TRBV28 with TRBJ1-4; TRBD1 is a possible D gene (5 bases). Germline V gene lookup returns CDR1 MDHEN and CDR2 SYDVKM. The CDR3 totals 12 residues. Trimming took 8 bases from V and 8 from J, leaving 12 bases between them. CDR3: CASRGEVEKLFF. The CDR3 DNA reads as TGTGCCAGCCGAGGGGAGGTAGAAAAACTGTTTTTT.

The chain couples TRBV3-1 (or the pseudogene TRBV3-2) to TRBJ2-1, with 12 positions matching TRBD2. CDR1 and CDR2 from the germline V gene are LGHDT and YNNKEL (reference sequence). There are 18 residues in the CDR3. The V and J ends lost 0 bases and 8 bases, in that order; junction bases with no gene match: 11. CDR3 sequence reads: CASSQDWPLAGGSDEQFF. CDR3 nucleotides: TGTGCCAGCAGCCAAGATTGGCCCCTAGCGGGAGGGTCGGATGAGCAGTTCTTC.

This sequence joins TRBV7-9 and TRBJ1-4; TRBD1 matches 7 bases. Germline loops: CDR1 SEHNR, CDR2 FQNEAQ (reference sequence). The CDR3 runs to 15 residues. J lost 6 bases, V lost 2 bases, and 6 bases had no gene match. The CDR3 loop is CASSLIGTEDEKLFF. The CDR3 nucleotides are TGTGCCAGCAGCTTAATTGGGACAGAAGATGAAAAACTGTTTTTT.

The CDR3 spells CSDRLAGEQFF. In DNA, the CDR3 is TGCAGCGACCGACTAGCCGGTGAGCAGTTCTTC. J is TRBJ2-1 and V is TRBV29-1, with TRBD2 matching over 7 bases. Germline-derived CDR1 and CDR2 are SQVTM and ANQGSEA. This CDR3 region has 11 residues. V trimming: 7 bases; J trimming: 9 bases; junction bases outside the gene matches: 6.

This chain joins TRBV3-1 (or the pseudogene TRBV3-2) and TRBJ1-4; TRBD1 is a possible D gene (5 bases). Per germline, CDR1 LGHDT and CDR2 YNNKEL (reference sequence). The CDR3 has 17 residues. Trimming pared 4 bases from V and 4 bases from J, leaving 19 bases between. The chain's CDR3 is CASSRYQGGTYNEKLFF. The DNA for the CDR3 is TGTGCCAGCAGCCGCTACCAGGGAGGGACCTATAATGAAAAACTGTTTTTT.

The chain combines TRBV19 with TRBJ2-7; 13 bases are shared with TRBD2. The J segment lost 2 bases and the V segment lost 3 bases, leaving 7 bases of the junction unmatched. Looked up from germline, CDR1 is LNHDA and CDR2 is SQIVND (reference sequence). The CDR3 extends over 17 amino acids. The CDR3 coding sequence is TGTGCCAGTAGTATCACCGGGACTAGCGGGACCCCCTACGAGCAGTACTTC. Translating it yields CASSITGTSGTPYEQYF.

V gene TRBV2 combines with J gene TRBJ2-2, with D maybe TRBD1 (5 bases). CDR1 is SNHLY, CDR2 FYNNEI, per germline. Trimming removed 3 bases at V and 13 bases at J, with 9 bases between. There are 11 residues in the CDR3. The CDR3 here is CASSEARGLFF. In nucleotides, the CDR3 is TGTGCCAGCAGTGAGGCAAGGGGGCTGTTTTTT.

The chain combines TRBV2 with TRBJ1-2; 7 bases are a match to TRBD1. This CDR3 comprises 14 residues. Germline V gives CDR1 SNHLY, CDR2 FYNNEI. Trimming took 9 bases from V and 4 from J; bases not matched to a gene: 11. Here the CDR3 DNA reads TGTGCCAGAGGGAGACAGGGCACGAGCTATGGCTACACCTTC. Its protein product is CARGRQGTSYGYTF.

This rearrangement joins TRBV7-2 to TRBJ1-1, with D tentatively TRBD1 (6 bases). The CDR3 is 13 amino acids. The germline V and J ends were trimmed by 2 bases and 7 bases, with 11 bases remaining between them. Germline V lookup: CDR1 SGHTA, CDR2 FQGNSA. CDR3 sequence reads: CASSLYRVSEAFF. Written as DNA, the CDR3 is TGTGCCAGCAGCTTATACAGGGTTAGTGAAGCTTTCTTT.

The chain carries TRBV9 and TRBJ2-7; possible D gene TRBD2, 6 bases. Trimming shortened V by 2 bases and J by 3 bases, and 15 bases separated the two germline ends. The CDR3 length is 15 residues. CDR1 and CDR2 (germline): SGDLS, YYNGEE. CDR3 sequence: CASSVGLASLYEQYF. The CDR3 DNA reads as TGTGCCAGCAGCGTCGGGCTAGCGAGTCTCTACGAGCAGTACTTC. Combining the CDR3 with reference TRBV9 and TRBJ2-7 gives the whole variable domain DSGVTQTPKHLITATGQRVTLRCSPRSGDLSVYWYQQSLDQGLQFLIQYYNGEERAKGNILERFSAQQFPDLHSELNLSSLELGDSALYFCASSVGLASLYEQYFGPGTRLTVT.

The chain is built from TRBV5-1 and TRBJ2-7; tentative D call: TRBD1 (6 bases). The CDR3 consists of 16 residues. Trimming took 4 bases from V and 0 from J, leaving 17 bases between them. Germline loops: CDR1 SGHRS, CDR2 YFSETQ. The CDR3 DNA follows: TGCGCCAGCAGCCCGCCTCCGACAGGACTCTCCTACGAGCAGTACTTC. This sequence encodes CASSPPPTGLSYEQYF.

This sequence joins TRBV28 and TRBJ2-7, with D tentatively TRBD1 (6 bases). The V gene lost 0 bases and the J gene lost 7 bases, with 19 bases spanning the gap. The CDR3 runs to 16 residues. Germline V gives CDR1 MDHEN, CDR2 SYDVKM. The CDR3 sequence is CASSLWGAGTLVEQYF. In nucleotides, the CDR3 is TGTGCCAGCAGTTTATGGGGGGCAGGGACGTTGGTAGAGCAGTACTTC. The variable domain in full, completed from reference TRBV28 and TRBJ2-7, reads DVKVTQSSRYLVKRTGEKVFLECVQDMDHENMFWYRQDPGLGLRLIYFSYDVKMKEKGDIPEGYSVSREKKERFSLILESASTNQTSMYLCASSLWGAGTLVEQYFGPGTRLTVT.

The chain links TRBV19 to TRBJ2-1, with 10 bases identical to TRBD2. CDR3 length: 15 residues. Losses at the gene ends were 6 bases for V and 6 bases for J; bases not matched to a gene: 8. CDR1 is LNHDA and CDR2 is SQIVND in the germline V gene (reference sequence). The CDR3 nucleotides are TGTGCCAGTAGCGAGCTAGCGGGAGTCAGCAATGAGCAGTTCTTC. Its translation is CASSELAGVSNEQFF.

The chain carries TRBV7-2 and TRBJ1-6; 8 bases agree with TRBD1. The CDR3 runs 15 residues. Germline CDR1 is SGHTA and CDR2 is FQGNSA. V dropped 0 bases and J dropped 6; count of bases not matched to a gene: 1. The CDR3 DNA reads TGTGCCAGCAGCTTAGCGGACAGGGCTAATTCACCCCTCCACTTT. Encoded protein: CASSLADRANSPLHF.

The chain couples TRBV6-5 to TRBJ1-4, with D tentatively TRBD1 (5 bases). The germline V gene has CDR1 MNHEY and CDR2 SVGAGI. The V end lost 0 bases, the J end lost 10 bases, and 15 bases lay between the germline ends. This CDR3 spans 15 amino acids. The CDR3 DNA follows: TGTGCCAGCAGTTACTCTGGGCCGTCCGGGGGAAAACTGTTTTTT. Amino acids: CASSYSGPSGGKLFF.

The rearrangement joins TRBV19 to TRBJ1-1, with a possible D match to TRBD1 (5 bases). Between the trimmed V and J ends, which lost 4 bases and 0 bases, there was a span of 9 bases. Germline assignment: CDR1 LNHDA and CDR2 SQIVND (reference sequence). The CDR3 has 14 residues. CDR3 sequence: CASSTKQVNTEAFF. Written as DNA, the CDR3 is TGTGCCAGTAGTACGAAACAGGTGAACACTGAAGCTTTCTTT.

The chain couples TRBV19 to TRBJ1-1; 9 nucleotides agree with TRBD1. Germline lookup yields CDR1 LNHDA and CDR2 SQIVND (reference sequence). This CDR3 region has 14 residues. Trimming removed 6 bases from V and 4 bases from J; junction bases left unmatched: 6. As DNA, the CDR3 is TGTGCCAGTAGCGTACAGGGGGCGCGCACTGAAGCTTTCTTT. Translating it yields CASSVQGARTEAFF.

The chain combines TRBV5-5 with TRBJ2-7, with 14 bases that match TRBD2. The CDR3 has 16 residues. After removal of 2 bases from V and 5 bases from J, the junction contained 6 bases not matched to a gene. Germline CDR1 is SGHKS and CDR2 is YYEKEE (reference sequence). CDR3 amino acids: CASSFPLTSGRDEQYF. The CDR3 nucleotides read TGTGCCAGCAGCTTTCCCCTGACTAGCGGGAGGGACGAGCAGTACTTC.

The table lists this clone with a few counts. V and J are TRBV28 and TRBJ1-6; 7 nucleotides align to TRBD1. The CDR3 is 13 amino acids. The V segment lost 5 bases and the J segment 6 bases; nucleotides outside the gene matches: 1. The germline V gene encodes CDR1 MDHEN and CDR2 SYDVKM. The chain's CDR3 is CASSRDSNSPLHF. Written as DNA, the CDR3 is TGTGCCAGCAGTCGGGACAGTAATTCACCCCTCCACTTT.